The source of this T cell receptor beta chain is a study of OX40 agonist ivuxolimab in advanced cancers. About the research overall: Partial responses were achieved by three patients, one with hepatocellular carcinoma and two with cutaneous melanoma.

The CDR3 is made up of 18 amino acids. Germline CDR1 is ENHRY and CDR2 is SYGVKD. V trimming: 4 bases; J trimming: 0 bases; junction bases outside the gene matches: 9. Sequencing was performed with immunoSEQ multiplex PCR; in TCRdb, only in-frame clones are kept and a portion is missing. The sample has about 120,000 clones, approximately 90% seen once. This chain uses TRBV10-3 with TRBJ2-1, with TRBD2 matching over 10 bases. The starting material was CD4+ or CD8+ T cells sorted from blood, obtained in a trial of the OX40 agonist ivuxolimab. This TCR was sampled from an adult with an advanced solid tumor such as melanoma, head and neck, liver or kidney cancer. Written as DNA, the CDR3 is TGTGCCATCAGTGGAGCGACTAGCGGGCTTAGCTCCTACAATGAGCAGTTCTTC. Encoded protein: CAISGATSGLSSYNEQFF.